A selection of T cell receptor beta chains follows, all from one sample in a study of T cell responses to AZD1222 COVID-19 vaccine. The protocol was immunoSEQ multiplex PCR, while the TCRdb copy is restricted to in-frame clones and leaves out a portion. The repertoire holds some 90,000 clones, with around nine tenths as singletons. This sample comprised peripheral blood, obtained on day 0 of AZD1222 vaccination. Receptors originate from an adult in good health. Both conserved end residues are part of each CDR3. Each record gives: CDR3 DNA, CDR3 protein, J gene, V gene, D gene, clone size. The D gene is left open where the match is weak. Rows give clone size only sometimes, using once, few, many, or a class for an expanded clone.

DNA: TGCGCCAGCAGCCAAACTCACCGGGACCCCAGCAATCAGCCCCAGCATTTT
CDR3: CASSQTHRDPSNQPQHF
J: TRBJ1-5
V: TRBV4-1
D: NA
size: NA

DNA: TGCGCCAGCAGCCAAGAGGTGGGGGTCGGTGAAGCTTTCTTT
CDR3: CASSQEVGVGEAFF
J: TRBJ1-1
V: TRBV4-3
D: NA
size: NA

DNA: TGCGCCAGCAGGGTCAGCGGCTCCTACAATGAGCAGTTCTTC
CDR3: CASRVSGSYNEQFF
J: TRBJ2-1
V: TRBV5-1
D: NA
size: NA

DNA: TGTGCCAGTAGTATGGGGGTCGGGGAGCTGTTTTTT
CDR3: CASSMGVGELFF
J: TRBJ2-2
V: TRBV19
D: NA
size: NA

DNA: TGCGCCAGCAGCAGCACTCGGGATAGCTCCTATAATTCACCCCTCCACTTT
CDR3: CASSSTRDSSYNSPLHF
J: TRBJ1-6
V: TRBV5-1
D: NA
size: NA

DNA: TGTGCCAGCAGCTTGGATTTGAACACCGGGGAGCTGTTTTTT
CDR3: CASSLDLNTGELFF
J: TRBJ2-2
V: TRBV5-5
D: NA
size: few

DNA: TGCAGCGCTGGCGGGGGGGTCACAGATACGCAGTATTTT
CDR3: CSAGGGVTDTQYF
J: TRBJ2-3
V: TRBV29-1
D: TRBD2
size: NA

DNA: TGTGCCAGCAGTTACCTTCGGAACACTGAAGCTTTCTTT
CDR3: CASSYLRNTEAFF
J: TRBJ1-1
V: TRBV6-2/TRBV6-3
D: NA
size: NA

DNA: TGTGCCAGCAGGGAGGGGACAGGGCGAGAAAAACTGTTTTTT
CDR3: CASREGTGREKLFF
J: TRBJ1-4
V: TRBV2
D: TRBD1
size: NA

DNA: TGTGCCAGCAGCTCGGACAGGGTGGGCGATGGCTACACCTTC
CDR3: CASSSDRVGDGYTF
J: TRBJ1-2
V: TRBV7-9
D: TRBD1
size: NA

DNA: TGTGCCTGCTTTCGGGGGGCCAGCACAGATACGCAGTATTTT
CDR3: CACFRGASTDTQYF
J: TRBJ2-3
V: TRBV30
D: NA
size: NA

DNA: TGTGCCAGCAGCCCCTCCCGGGACAGGGGAAGGGGGTATGGCTACACCTTC
CDR3: CASSPSRDRGRGYGYTF
J: TRBJ1-2
V: TRBV7-9
D: TRBD1
size: NA

DNA: TGCGCCAGCAGCCCACGAGGGACAGAAGTAGGGACCCAGTACTTC
CDR3: CASSPRGTEVGTQYF
J: TRBJ2-5
V: TRBV5-1
D: TRBD1
size: few

DNA: TGCAGCGTTACACCAGGGACTGGAAACACCATATATTTT
CDR3: CSVTPGTGNTIYF
J: TRBJ1-3
V: TRBV29-1
D: NA
size: NA

DNA: TGTGCCAGCAGTTTATTACAGGGGGCTAACTATGGCTACACCTTC
CDR3: CASSLLQGANYGYTF
J: TRBJ1-2
V: TRBV27
D: TRBD1
size: NA

DNA: TGTGCCAGTAGTGTCGACAGGGAAAATACGCAGTATTTT
CDR3: CASSVDRENTQYF
J: TRBJ2-3
V: TRBV19
D: TRBD1
size: NA

DNA: TGTGCCAGCAGCCAAGACGTGGGTCAGGGGGTTGGCTACACCTTC
CDR3: CASSQDVGQGVGYTF
J: TRBJ1-2
V: TRBV7-2
D: TRBD1
size: NA

DNA: TGTGCCAGCAGTGAAGGAGGGTGGGGTGAAAAACTGTTTTTT
CDR3: CASSEGGWGEKLFF
J: TRBJ1-4
V: TRBV6-1
D: NA
size: NA

DNA: TGTGCCAGCAGTCCGGGGCGGGGGGTAGATCCTGAAGCTTTCTTT
CDR3: CASSPGRGVDPEAFF
J: TRBJ1-1
V: TRBV6-5
D: NA
size: NA

DNA: TGTGCCAGCAGTGAAGTTCGGACGAGTTTTCAGCCCCAGCATTTT
CDR3: CASSEVRTSFQPQHF
J: TRBJ1-5
V: TRBV2
D: NA
size: NA

DNA: TGTGCCACTTCGGACAGGCCTTACAATGAGCAGTTCTTC
CDR3: CATSDRPYNEQFF
J: TRBJ2-1
V: TRBV10-3
D: TRBD1
size: once

DNA: TGTGCCAGCAGCTTGGAGAGATGGGGCAATCAGCCCCAGCATTTT
CDR3: CASSLERWGNQPQHF
J: TRBJ1-5
V: TRBV5-6
D: NA
size: NA

DNA: TGTGCCATCAGTGAGTCCGGGGGACGCACTGAAGCTTTCTTT
CDR3: CAISESGGRTEAFF
J: TRBJ1-1
V: TRBV10-3
D: NA
size: once

DNA: TGTGCCAGCAGGGGCGTGGAAAAACTGTTTTTT
CDR3: CASRGVEKLFF
J: TRBJ1-4
V: TRBV12-3/TRBV12-4
D: NA
size: NA

DNA: TGTGCCAGCAGGGGACGGAACACCGGGGAGCTGTTTTTT
CDR3: CASRGRNTGELFF
J: TRBJ2-2
V: TRBV6-5
D: NA
size: NA

DNA: TGTGCCAGCAGTTCAAGGGTTTTCGGCGAGCAGTACTTC
CDR3: CASSSRVFGEQYF
J: TRBJ2-7
V: TRBV27
D: NA
size: NA

DNA: TGCGCCAGCAGTCATAATTGTCGGGACAGGGGGCCCATGACGAGCTCCTACGAGCAGTACTTC
CDR3: CASSHNCRDRGPMTSSYEQYF
J: TRBJ2-7
V: TRBV23-1
D: TRBD1
size: NA

DNA: TGTGCCAGCAGCTCGCGGTTCCCAGGGGAAAAACTGTTTTTT
CDR3: CASSSRFPGEKLFF
J: TRBJ1-4
V: TRBV11-2
D: NA
size: NA

DNA: TGTGCCAGTAGTATGGGACAGGGCACTGGCTATGGCTACACCTTC
CDR3: CASSMGQGTGYGYTF
J: TRBJ1-2
V: TRBV19
D: TRBD1
size: NA

DNA: TGTGCCAGCAGCTTAGGCCAGGCCCCAAGCACAGATACGCAGTATTTT
CDR3: CASSLGQAPSTDTQYF
J: TRBJ2-3
V: TRBV7-6
D: NA
size: NA

DNA: TGTGCCAGCAGTTTGGGGGGGACGGCGGAAAAACTGTTTTTT
CDR3: CASSLGGTAEKLFF
J: TRBJ1-4
V: TRBV28
D: NA
size: NA

DNA: TGTGCCAGCAGTTTCTTTACAGGGTGGGGCTACACCTTC
CDR3: CASSFFTGWGYTF
J: TRBJ1-2
V: TRBV6-5
D: NA
size: NA

DNA: TGTGCCACCCGAAGAAGGACAGGGGGCGAGCAGTACTTC
CDR3: CATRRRTGGEQYF
J: TRBJ2-7
V: TRBV24-1
D: TRBD1
size: once

DNA: TGCGCCAGCAGCCCGGGCAGCTCCTACGAGCAGTACTTC
CDR3: CASSPGSSYEQYF
J: TRBJ2-7
V: TRBV5-1
D: NA
size: once

DNA: TGTGCCACCAGTGATCCCGGGGAAGGCTACACCTTC
CDR3: CATSDPGEGYTF
J: TRBJ1-2
V: TRBV24-1
D: NA
size: NA

DNA: TGTGCCAGCAGCCCTGGACAGGCGAACACTGAAGCTTTCTTT
CDR3: CASSPGQANTEAFF
J: TRBJ1-1
V: TRBV7-2
D: TRBD1
size: once

DNA: TGCGCCAGCAGCTTGGCGGCTGCCGACGAGCAGTACTTC
CDR3: CASSLAAADEQYF
J: TRBJ2-7
V: TRBV5-1
D: NA
size: NA

DNA: TGTGCCTGGATGACTAGCGCGGCGGGGACGCAGTATTTT
CDR3: CAWMTSAAGTQYF
J: TRBJ2-3
V: TRBV30
D: TRBD2
size: NA

DNA: TGTGCCAGCAGCTTGGGGTCAGGGTACGAGCAGTACTTC
CDR3: CASSLGSGYEQYF
J: TRBJ2-7
V: TRBV5-6
D: NA
size: NA

DNA: TGTGCCAGCAGTGAACAGGGTGATCAGCCCCAGCATTTT
CDR3: CASSEQGDQPQHF
J: TRBJ1-5
V: TRBV6-4
D: NA
size: few

DNA: TGTGCCAGCAGCCCGGTCGGACACACCATATATTTT
CDR3: CASSPVGHTIYF
J: TRBJ1-3
V: TRBV6-2/TRBV6-3
D: NA
size: NA

DNA: TGCGCCAGCAGCTGGAGGGGAGCTGGAAACACCATATATTTT
CDR3: CASSWRGAGNTIYF
J: TRBJ1-3
V: TRBV5-1
D: NA
size: NA

DNA: TGCAGTGCTAGTGCCGGAACAGGGGGGGCTGAAGCTTTCTTT
CDR3: CSASAGTGGAEAFF
J: TRBJ1-1
V: TRBV20-1
D: TRBD1
size: NA

DNA: TGTGCCTGGACGAGACAGATGAACACTGAAGCTTTCTTT
CDR3: CAWTRQMNTEAFF
J: TRBJ1-1
V: TRBV30
D: NA
size: NA

DNA: TGCAGTGCCAGTGGACTGGTCTATGGCTACACCTTC
CDR3: CSASGLVYGYTF
J: TRBJ1-2
V: TRBV20-1
D: NA
size: NA

DNA: TGTGCCAGTAGTTACGACAGGGCGGGAAGCAATCAGCCCCAGCATTTT
CDR3: CASSYDRAGSNQPQHF
J: TRBJ1-5
V: TRBV19
D: TRBD1
size: NA

DNA: TGTGCCAGCAGCTTAAGGACAGGGAACACTGAAGCTTTCTTT
CDR3: CASSLRTGNTEAFF
J: TRBJ1-1
V: TRBV7-9
D: TRBD1
size: once

DNA: TGTGCCAGCAGCTTGGACAGGATGAATCAGCCCCAGCATTTT
CDR3: CASSLDRMNQPQHF
J: TRBJ1-5
V: TRBV6-5
D: TRBD1
size: NA

DNA: TGTGCCAGCAGCCGGAGGGGGGTGAACACTGAAGCTTTCTTT
CDR3: CASSRRGVNTEAFF
J: TRBJ1-1
V: TRBV5-5
D: NA
size: NA

DNA: TGCGCCAGCAGCTCCGGGACATTGGCTAACTATGGCTACACCTTC
CDR3: CASSSGTLANYGYTF
J: TRBJ1-2
V: TRBV5-1
D: NA
size: NA

DNA: TGTGCCAGTACTCCCCCCGGGACATCAGGCGCTTTCTTT
CDR3: CASTPPGTSGAFF
J: TRBJ1-1
V: TRBV19
D: NA
size: NA

DNA: TGCAGCGTGGGGAGGGTCTCCTACAATGAGCAGTTCTTC
CDR3: CSVGRVSYNEQFF
J: TRBJ2-1
V: TRBV29-1
D: TRBD2
size: NA